The T cell receptor beta chain described here comes from a study of shared clonotypes between healthy human individuals (dated by TCRdb to about 2020). For the wider study: The cohort included a few men and a couple of women between 18 and 49 years of age. Per donor, three plates each were used for CD4 naive and CD4 memory, two for CD8 naive, and one for CD8 memory. To estimate repertoire size and how much clonotypes are shared between individuals, the study performed deep sequencing of blood TCR repertoires from a handful of healthy adults. To increase sequencing depth and limit assay-specific biases, TCR repertoire library preparation and sequencing were carried out by different laboratories using diverse techniques. Each donor's leukapheresis produced roughly between roughly 0.85 and 10 billion PBMCs. On the study overall, not on this receptor specifically: Sharing across a few donors was observed for about 4.8% of naive CD4, less than 4% of naive CD8, 2.3% of memory CD4, and about 0.38% of memory CD8 clonotypes. The small number of donors limited the genetic and exposure-history diversity represented. Sampling was restricted to blood, and TCR repertoires in tissue are likely to differ from TCR repertoires in blood. Pairwise subsampling led to the expectation that sequencing depth would affect the degree of clonotype sharing among donors. Even with the large sequencing depth, rarefaction of the sorted-subset datasets indicated that sequencing was incomplete. Estimated clonotype richness was generally larger for naive than for memory subsets. Clonotypes shared by all four sorted-subset donors showed higher generation probabilities than non-shared clonotypes.

TCR CDR3 regions were amplified from genomic DNA by multiplex PCR using the deep immunoSEQ assay. Extracted genomic DNA from each cell subset was spread evenly across all wells of several immunoSEQ 96-well plates, with each plate serving as a replicate. For sorted subsets, around 200 ng genomic DNA, equal to 25,000 to 35,000 T cell genomes, was loaded into each replicate PCR. Purified libraries were quantified with a Qubit 3.0 fluorometer, sized on a Bioanalyzer 2100, and re-quantified with the KAPA Library Quantification kit. Every immunoSEQ 96-well plate was sequenced on a separate single-read 150-cycle Illumina NextSeq 550 flow cell. The study's processing was this. The immunoSEQ output contained only junctional sequences without quality scores, so filtering could not match that applied to full-length reads. To assign V/J genes and CDR3, sequences were annotated against IMGT germline references using PyIR, a Python wrapper for IgBLAST v1.9. Reads were removed for weak V/J assignments (E-value above 1e-6), missing CDR3, stop codons, out-of-frame junctions, or ambiguous translated residues. V3J clonotypes were defined by identical inferred V gene, J gene, and CDR3 amino acid sequence. Percentage overlap between repertoires was computed as shared unique clonotypes divided by the size of the smaller repertoire. Richness of each repertoire was evaluated using RTK rarefaction, the Chao1 estimator, and Recon v2.1 estimates of unobserved clonotypes. For all TCRbeta clonotypes obtained by the gDNA method from a few donors, generation probabilities were computed with OLGA. The immuneACCESS repertoire file appears here via TCRdb, limited to in-frame rearrangements. These files lack a portion of the clones; in checked studies, under half of the deficit traces to unresolved V genes, and the cause of the others is not known. V, J and clone size are taken as reported in that table, and D and trimming were inferred from the DNA itself. For this sample there are about 1.5 million clones; approximately 98% appear just once. The ten biggest clones cover less than 0.55% of the sample.

The germline V gene yields SQVTM for CDR1 and ANQGSEA for CDR2. CDR3 length: 10 amino acids, cysteine to phenylalanine. The DNA shown is the 30-base CDR3, in frame from base 1. V lost 7 bases and J lost 12 bases; the stretch between them is 13 bases long. Donors were healthy HIV-negative adults with no recently reported acute infections or vaccinations. Only Caucasian adults living in Nashville, Tennessee, USA were represented among the donors. Magnetic negative selection was used to enrich CD4+ T cells, after which naive cells were positively selected on CD45RA and the negative fraction became the memory subset. Blood was collected by leukapheresis, and PBMCs were isolated by Ficoll-Histopaque density gradient centrifugation and then cryopreserved in liquid nitrogen vapor phase. Analytical flow cytometry was used to check the purity and quantity of every magnetically sorted T cell population. From each sorted fraction, genomic DNA was isolated and quantified by UV absorbance on a Nanodrop 2000c.

About this clone: Its antigen is unknown. The input lacks base qualities; no much larger clone sits a single base away.

Sequenced sample: naive CD4+ T cells sorted from blood. The sample's cell subset or site label is to be understood as: CD45RA+ positively selected. The TCR sequence derives from a man aged 25-45 years in good health. The chain was built from TRBV29-1 and TRBJ2-1; the D segment could be TRBD1, given 6 matching bases. CDR3 protein: CSAAGVSQFF. In nucleotide form, the sequence is TGCAGCGCGGCAGGGGTGTCGCAGTTCTTC.